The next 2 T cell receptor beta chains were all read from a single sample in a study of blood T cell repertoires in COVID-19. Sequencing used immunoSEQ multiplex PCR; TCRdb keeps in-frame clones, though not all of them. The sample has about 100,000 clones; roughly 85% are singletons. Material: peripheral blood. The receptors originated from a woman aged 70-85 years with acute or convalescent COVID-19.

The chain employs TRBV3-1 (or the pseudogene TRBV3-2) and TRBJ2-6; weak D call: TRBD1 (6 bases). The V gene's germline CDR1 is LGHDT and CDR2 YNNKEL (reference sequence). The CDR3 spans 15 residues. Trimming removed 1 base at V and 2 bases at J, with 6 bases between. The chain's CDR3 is CASSQGTAGANVLTF. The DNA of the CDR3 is TGTGCCAGCAGCCAAGGGACAGCTGGGGCCAACGTCCTGACTTTC.

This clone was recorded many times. The CDR3 DNA reads TGTGCCAGCAGCCAGACAGGGCCCAACGGCTACACCTTC. Translation: CASSQTGPNGYTF. V gene TRBV12-3 or TRBV12-4 combines with J gene TRBJ1-2; 7 positions agree with TRBD1. The CDR3 runs 13 residues. After removal of 6 bases from V and 8 bases from J, the junction contained 9 bases not matched to a gene.